The 16 T cell receptor beta chains listed next were all sequenced from one sample in a study of blood T cells in healthy people across ages. Using a J-beta primer mix together with a sample-barcoded 5' primer, a second PCR was run for about 6 to 12 cycles. TCRdb passed the 5' RACE reads through MiXCR, listing each CDR3 protein once. The table includes 790,000 or so distinct CDR3 sequences, 46% detected once. Sequencing was carried out using blood. The receptors derive from a man older than 75 in good health.

The CDR3 loop is CASSWEPTSTDTQYF. CDR3 sequence (DNA): TGTGCCAGCAGCTGGGAACCTACTAGCACAGATACGCAGTATTTT. The V call is TRBV5-5, the J call TRBJ2-3; the D is unclear. The CDR3 consists of 15 residues. Germline assignment: CDR1 SGHKS and CDR2 YYEKEE (reference sequence). Between the trimmed V and J ends, which lost 3 bases and 0 bases, there was a span of 11 bases.

The V gene is TRBV6-6, the J gene TRBJ2-7, with 9 bases lining up with TRBD1. The J call could be wrong; TRBJ2-5 is a better fit for the DNA end. Germline loops: CDR1 MNHNY, CDR2 SVGAGI (reference sequence). CDR3 length equals 16 residues. The CDR3 loop reads CASRSTGTGTGETQYF. In DNA form, the CDR3 reads TGTGCCAGCAGATCTACCGGGACAGGGACCGGAGAGACCCAGTACTTC.

This clonotype was counted between two and nine times. The chain employs TRBV3-1 and TRBJ1-1, with TRBD1 as a possible D gene (5 bases). The germline gives CDR1 LGHDT, CDR2 YNNKEL (reference sequence). Trimming shortened V by 0 bases and J by 3 bases, and 11 bases separated the two germline ends. The CDR3 loop spans 15 amino acids. The CDR3 is CASSQDPGWDTEAFF. The CDR3 nucleotides are TGTGCCAGCAGCCAAGACCCAGGGTGGGACACTGAAGCTTTCTTT.

This clonotype was detected a few times. J is TRBJ2-3 and V is TRBV12-3 or TRBV12-4; D is ambiguous. V was trimmed by 5 bases and J by 1 base, leaving 16 bases between them. This CDR3 is built from 16 residues. CDR3 in amino acids: CASSPLVGAGTDTQYF. Here the CDR3 DNA reads TGTGCCAGCAGTCCCCTCGTCGGCGCCGGCACAGATACGCAGTATTTT.

The chain combines TRBV20-1 with TRBJ2-7; D unresolved. The V end was cut by 1 base, the J end by 3 bases, with 10 bases between. This CDR3 has 13 residues. CDR1 and CDR2 (germline): DFQATT, SNEGSKA (reference sequence). The CDR3 DNA follows: TGCAGTGCTAGAGGGTCAGCCCTCTACGAGCAGTACTTC. Translated: CSARGSALYEQYF.

The chain combines TRBV5-4 with TRBJ1-1; 9 nucleotides align to TRBD1. Trimming cost V 2 bases and J 1 base; bases outside gene matches: 6. In germline, CDR1 is SGHNT, CDR2 YYREEE (reference sequence). This CDR3 comprises 16 residues. This CDR3 is CASSFPGQGGNTEAFF. DNA of the CDR3: TGTGCCAGCAGCTTCCCGGGACAGGGTGGGAACACTGAAGCTTTCTTT.

This chain uses TRBV7-2 with TRBJ2-2; D is unclear. Trimming took 5 bases from V and 0 from J, leaving 13 bases between them. Germline assignment: CDR1 SGHTA and CDR2 FQGNSA. The CDR3 runs to 16 residues. The CDR3: CASSPDSFANTGELFF. In nucleotides, the CDR3 is TGTGCCAGCAGCCCCGACTCGTTCGCGAACACCGGGGAGCTGTTTTTT.

The rearrangement uses TRBV28 and TRBJ1-5; D is perhaps TRBD1 (6 bases). Per the germline V gene, CDR1 is MDHEN and CDR2 is SYDVKM. Trimming stripped 10 bases from V and 5 bases from J, with 15 bases between. The CDR3 totals 13 residues. The CDR3 DNA reads TGTGCCACCGTCCGGGGGGCTGATCAGCCCCAGCATTTT. Translation: CATVRGADQPQHF. Looking up the rest from reference TRBV28 and TRBJ1-5 gives the full variable domain: DVKVTQSSRYLVKRTGEKVFLECVQDMDHENMFWYRQDPGLGLRLIYFSYDVKMKEKGDIPEGYSVSREKKERFSLILESASTNQTSMYLCATVRGADQPQHFGDGTRLSIL.

The chain joins TRBV7-2 to TRBJ2-7; D might be TRBD1 or TRBD2, each matching 5 bases. There are 17 residues in the CDR3. Germline CDR1 reads SGHTA; CDR2 reads FQGNSA. V was pared by 4 bases and J by 0 bases, with 19 bases between. The CDR3 nucleotides are TGTGCCAGCAGCTGGGGGATCGGGCAGGGCGCCTCCTACGAGCAGTACTTC. This encodes CASSWGIGQGASYEQYF.

The V and J genes are TRBV5-1 and TRBJ2-5, with D possibly TRBD2 on 5 matching bases. The V end was cut by 3 bases, the J end by 1 base, with 13 bases between. CDR3 length: 15 residues. Germline assignment: CDR1 SGHRS and CDR2 YFSETQ. Written as DNA, the CDR3 is TGCGCCAGCAGCTGGGGAGAACAATTCCAAGAGACCCAGTACTTC. Its translation: CASSWGEQFQETQYF.

With regard to this clonotype: Likely a read error: the CDR3 ends without its conserved phenylalanine or tryptophan. The genes are TRBV5-1 and TRBJ2-5; D perhaps matches TRBD1 (5 bases). The V end was cut by 0 bases, the J end by 1 base, with 19 bases between. CDR1 and CDR2 from the germline V gene are SGHRS and YFSETQ. The CDR3 loop spans 18 amino acids. The CDR3 DNA reads as TGCGCCAGCAGCTTGGGACTCCGACAGCAGAATCCCCAAGAGACCCAGTACATC. It encodes CASSLGLRQQNPQETQYI.

The table lists this clonotype with many counts. The chain couples TRBV7-9 to TRBJ2-7, with 8 bases that match TRBD2. The CDR3 totals 12 residues. The germline V gene has CDR1 SEHNR and CDR2 FQNEAQ (reference sequence). V was pared by 8 bases and J by 4 bases, with 4 bases of the junction left unmatched. The CDR3 sequence is CASDREGYEQYF. In nucleotides, the CDR3 is TGTGCCAGCGATCGGGAGGGGTACGAGCAGTACTTC.

This clonotype was picked up a small number of times. The chain couples TRBV5-6 to TRBJ2-1, with 7 bases lining up with TRBD2. CDR3 size: 15 residues. CDR1 is SGHDT and CDR2 is YYEEEE in the germline V gene. With V trimmed by 0 bases and J by 4 bases, 4 bases remained unmatched. The CDR3 DNA sequence: TGTGCCAGCAGCTTGGATACTAGCGCTTACAATGAGCAGTTCTTC. Residues: CASSLDTSAYNEQFF.

The chain employs TRBV20-1 and TRBJ2-4; a weak D match, TRBD1 (5 bases). The J call may be wrong; the DNA end is better matched by TRBJ2-7. CDR1 and CDR2 from the germline V gene are DFQATT and SNEGSKA (reference sequence). The CDR3 is made up of 14 amino acids. The CDR3 is CSAPLRQSSYEQYF. CDR3 nucleotide sequence: TGCAGTGCGCCTCTGAGACAGTCTTCCTACGAGCAGTACTTC.

This clonotype has a handful of counts. The chain carries TRBV4-3 and TRBJ1-2; weak D call: TRBD1 (5 bases). The CDR3 runs 14 residues. Germline values: CDR1 LGHNA, CDR2 YSLEER. V was cut by 0 bases and J by 4 bases, with 9 bases left in between. The CDR3: CASSQDPRGYGYTF. Written as DNA, the CDR3 is TGCGCCAGCAGCCAAGATCCGAGGGGCTATGGCTACACCTTC.

This clonotype occurred a few times. The genes are TRBV28 and TRBJ2-7, with D tentatively TRBD2 (5 bases). Trimming removed 6 bases from V and 3 bases from J, with 18 bases in between. The CDR3 runs to 15 residues. CDR1 is MDHEN, CDR2 SYDVKM, per germline. CDR3: CASSPVGRAYYEQYF. CDR3 nucleotide sequence: TGTGCCAGCAGCCCTGTCGGGCGGGCTTACTACGAGCAGTACTTC.